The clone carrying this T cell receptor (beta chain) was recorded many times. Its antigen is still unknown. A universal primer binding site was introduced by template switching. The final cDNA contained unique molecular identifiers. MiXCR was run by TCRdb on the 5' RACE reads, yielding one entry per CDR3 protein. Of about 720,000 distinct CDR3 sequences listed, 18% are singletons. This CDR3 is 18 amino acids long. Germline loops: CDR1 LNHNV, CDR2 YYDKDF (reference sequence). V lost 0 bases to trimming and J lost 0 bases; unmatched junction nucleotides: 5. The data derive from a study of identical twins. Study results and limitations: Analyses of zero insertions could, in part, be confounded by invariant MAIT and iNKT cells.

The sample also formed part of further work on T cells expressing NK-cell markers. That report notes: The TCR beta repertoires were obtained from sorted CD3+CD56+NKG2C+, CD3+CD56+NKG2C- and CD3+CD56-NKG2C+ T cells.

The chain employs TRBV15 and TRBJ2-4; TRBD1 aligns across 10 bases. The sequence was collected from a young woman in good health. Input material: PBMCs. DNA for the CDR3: TGTGCCACCAGCAGAGAAGGGACAGGGGTTGGAGCCAAAAACATTCAGTACTTC. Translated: CATSREGTGVGAKNIQYF.